The sequence of this T cell receptor (beta chain) was determined in a study of early T cells in non-severe SARS-CoV-2 infection. About the research overall: Sequencing targeted bulk RNA from unsorted whole blood, leaving chains unpaired. General study findings and limits: Lookups in VDJdb leaned toward anti-spike CD8 responses and missed private and CD4 specificities.

The sample holds many counts of this clonotype. What it binds is unknown. Unique molecular identifiers were affixed to single, distinct cDNA molecules. TCRdb used MiXCR to reprocess the 5' RACE reads, holding one entry per CDR3 protein. The profile shows fewer than 30,000 distinct CDR3 sequences, about 4.2% of them singletons. The CDR3 consists of 17 residues. Germline assignment: CDR1 SGHDN and CDR2 FVKESK. The ends were cut back, 2 bases at V and 4 bases at J, with 20 bases in the middle. Source material: whole blood. The gene calls are TRBV14 and TRBJ1-2; TRBD1 might be the D (5 bases). This receptor was identified in an adult who was a healthcare worker with PCR-confirmed SARS-CoV-2 infection or an uninfected control (not recorded which). CDR3 sequence reads: CASSQPSTAGLGYGYTF. The CDR3 bases are TGTGCCAGCAGCCAACCGTCAACTGCAGGGCTGGGCTATGGCTACACCTTC.